This TCR beta chain is drawn from a study of blood T cells in healthy people across ages. Germline loops: CDR1 SEHNR, CDR2 FQNEAQ (reference sequence). This CDR3 is 15 amino acids long. A second about 6 to 12 cycle PCR used barcoded and J-beta primers. From the 5' RACE reads, TCRdb called clonotypes with MiXCR, one entry per CDR3 protein. There are roughly 1 million distinct CDR3 sequences in the sample; approximately 25% occur only once, and about 0.72% lies in the top ten. The data also belong to a second study, concerning T cells of mothers and their children. As reported in that work: Microchimeric T cell clones that persisted were not detected.

The chain joins TRBV7-9 to TRBJ2-5; a weak D match, TRBD2 (7 bases). Gene TRBJ2-7 matches the end of the DNA better, so the J call may be wrong. Sequencing used blood. The TCR originated in a girl aged 2-10 years in good health. This chain's CDR3 is CASSLPGQRGYEQYF. Here the CDR3 DNA reads TGTGCCAGCAGCTTACCCGGACAGCGGGGCTACGAGCAGTACTTC.